The source of this TCR beta chain is a study of response to subunit inactivated influenza vaccine. This CDR3 spans 15 amino acids. The germline V gene encodes CDR1 PRHDT and CDR2 FYEKMQ (reference sequence). Trimming at V came to 6 bases and at J to 4 bases, leaving 10 bases not matched to a gene. Broader study findings: Authors proposed each seasonal influenza vaccination draws in few new T cells.

Of note for this clonotype: Antigen: not known.

TCRdb recomputed calls from the RT-PCR reads with MiXCR, one row per CDR3 protein. The table includes 550,000 to 600,000 distinct CDR3 sequences, 10% to 15% detected once. The sample here was PBMCs from blood, taken on the day of vaccination. This TCR was sampled from a man aged 50-60 years who received an inactivated influenza vaccine. This chain connects TRBV13 to TRBJ2-7; 9 bases fit TRBD2. The CDR3 is CASRGPGLAPYEQYF. CDR3 nucleotide sequence: TGTGCCAGCAGAGGGCCGGGACTAGCCCCGTACGAGCAGTACTTC.